Below, one T cell receptor (beta chain) is given with its context. Its antigen is unknown. Assay used: immunoSEQ multiplex PCR; TCRdb lists only in-frame clones, some missing. The sample lists fewer than 2.5 million clones; approximately 93% were seen once. The data are from a study of shared clonotypes between healthy human individuals. Overall study results and limits: Of the naive CD4 clonotypes, 4% to 5% were shared across several donors. Sorted-subset sequencing, rarefaction showed, was incomplete despite large depth. Memory subsets generally showed lower estimated richness than naive subsets.

Partitioning of CD4+ cells yielded a CD45RA+ naive subset and a CD45RA-negative memory subset. This CDR3 has 15 amino acids. Per the germline V gene, CDR1 is MGHRA and CDR2 is YSYEKL. V lost 4 bases, J lost 4 bases, and 6 bases stayed unmatched. The sequence was obtained from a man between 18 and 29 years old in good health. Some clones in this sample may be carry-over from other donors' samples. J is TRBJ2-7 and V is TRBV4-1; TRBD1 matches at 11 bases. Sequenced: naive CD4+ T cells from PBMCs. Subset of the sample: CD45RA+ positively selected. The CDR3 is CASSRGTGGLYEQYF. Here the CDR3 DNA reads TGCGCCAGCAGCCGCGGGACAGGGGGTTTATACGAGCAGTACTTC.